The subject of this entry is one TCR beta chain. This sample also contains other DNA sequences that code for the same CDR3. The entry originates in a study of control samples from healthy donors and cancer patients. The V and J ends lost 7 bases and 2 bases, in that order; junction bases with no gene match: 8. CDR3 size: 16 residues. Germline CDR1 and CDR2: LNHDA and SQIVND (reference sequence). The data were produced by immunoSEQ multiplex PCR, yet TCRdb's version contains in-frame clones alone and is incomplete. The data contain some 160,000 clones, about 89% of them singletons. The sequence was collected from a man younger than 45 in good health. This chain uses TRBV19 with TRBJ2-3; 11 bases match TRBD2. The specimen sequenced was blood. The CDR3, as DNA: TGTGCCAGTACCGGCACTAGCGGGGGCTACACAGATACGCAGTATTTT. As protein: CASTGTSGGYTDTQYF.